This T cell receptor (beta chain) was captured in a study of T cell responses to AZD1222 COVID-19 vaccine. Across the study: The analysis combined second doses at about 4 or about 12 weeks. Study results and limitations: Donors were mostly white British, more females; clonal diversity possibly underestimated. After two AZD1222 doses, spike-specific TCR breadth and depth rose versus day 0. Spike was spanned by vaccine-associated CD4 TCRs, with dominance at 160-218 and 743-854.

Details on this clone: Its antigen is undetermined.

V was pared by 2 bases and J by 4 bases, with 11 bases between. CDR1 is SNHLY, CDR2 FYNNEI, per germline. This CDR3 has 14 residues. Repertoires were generated with immunoSEQ multiplex PCR, while TCRdb's copy carries only in-frame clones and drops some. Of about 120,000 clones in the sample, roughly 93% were seen once. The chain combines TRBV2 with TRBJ1-2; D is possibly TRBD1 (6 bases). This sample comprised peripheral blood, obtained on day 0 of AZD1222 vaccination. The receptor was isolated from an adult in good health. The DNA for the CDR3 is TGTGCCAGCAGTGAATTGGAGGGGGGCTATGGCTACACCTTC. Its protein is CASSELEGGYGYTF.